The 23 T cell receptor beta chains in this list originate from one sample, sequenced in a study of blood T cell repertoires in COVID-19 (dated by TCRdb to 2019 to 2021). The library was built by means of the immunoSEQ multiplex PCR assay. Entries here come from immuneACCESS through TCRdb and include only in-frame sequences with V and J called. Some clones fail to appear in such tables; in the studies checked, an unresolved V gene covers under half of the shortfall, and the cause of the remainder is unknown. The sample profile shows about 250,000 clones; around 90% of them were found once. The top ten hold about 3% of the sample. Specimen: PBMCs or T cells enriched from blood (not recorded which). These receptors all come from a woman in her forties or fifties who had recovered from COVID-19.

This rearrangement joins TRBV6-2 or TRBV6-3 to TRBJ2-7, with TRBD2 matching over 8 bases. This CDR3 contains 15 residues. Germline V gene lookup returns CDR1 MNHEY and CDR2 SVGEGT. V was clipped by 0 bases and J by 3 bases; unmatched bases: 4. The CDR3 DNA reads TGTGCCAGCAGTTACTCGAGGACTAGCTACTACGAGCAGTACTTC. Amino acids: CASSYSRTSYYEQYF.

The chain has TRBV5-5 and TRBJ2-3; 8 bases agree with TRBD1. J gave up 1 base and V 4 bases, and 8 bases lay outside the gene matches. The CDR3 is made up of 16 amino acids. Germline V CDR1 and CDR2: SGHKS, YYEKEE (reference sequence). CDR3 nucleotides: TGTGCCAGCAGCGACCGGACGACAGGGGGCACAGATACGCAGTATTTT. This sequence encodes CASSDRTTGGTDTQYF.

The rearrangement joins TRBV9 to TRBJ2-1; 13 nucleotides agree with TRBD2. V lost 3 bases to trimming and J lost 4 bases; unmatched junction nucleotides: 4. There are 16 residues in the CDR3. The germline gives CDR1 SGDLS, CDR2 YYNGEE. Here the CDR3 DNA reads TGTGCCAGCAGCGGGGGACTAGCGGGAATTTACAATGAGCAGTTCTTC. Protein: CASSGGLAGIYNEQFF.

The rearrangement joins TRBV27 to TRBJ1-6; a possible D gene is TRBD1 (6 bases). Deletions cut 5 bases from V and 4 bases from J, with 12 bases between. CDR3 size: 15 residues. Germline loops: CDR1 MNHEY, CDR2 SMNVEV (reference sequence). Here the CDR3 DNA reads TGTGCCAGCAGTCCGGACAGCCGGTATAATTCACCCCTCCACTTT. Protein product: CASSPDSRYNSPLHF.

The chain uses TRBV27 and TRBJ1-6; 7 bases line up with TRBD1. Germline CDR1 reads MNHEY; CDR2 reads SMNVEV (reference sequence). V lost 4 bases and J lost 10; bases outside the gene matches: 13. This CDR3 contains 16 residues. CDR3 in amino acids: CASSWDSPRIGSPLHF. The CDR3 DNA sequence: TGTGCCAGCAGTTGGGACAGTCCTAGAATTGGATCACCCCTCCACTTT.

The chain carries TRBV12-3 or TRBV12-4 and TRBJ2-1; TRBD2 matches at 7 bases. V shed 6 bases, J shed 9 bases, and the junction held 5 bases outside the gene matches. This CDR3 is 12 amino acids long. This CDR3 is CASRSSGGEQFF. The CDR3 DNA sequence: TGTGCCAGCAGGTCTAGCGGAGGTGAGCAGTTCTTC.

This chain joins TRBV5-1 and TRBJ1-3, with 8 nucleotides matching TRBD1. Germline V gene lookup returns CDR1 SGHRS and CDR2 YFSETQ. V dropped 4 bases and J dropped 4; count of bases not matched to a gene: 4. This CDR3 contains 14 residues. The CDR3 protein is CASSGGTGGNTIYF. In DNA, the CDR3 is TGCGCCAGCAGCGGAGGGACAGGCGGAAACACCATATATTTT.

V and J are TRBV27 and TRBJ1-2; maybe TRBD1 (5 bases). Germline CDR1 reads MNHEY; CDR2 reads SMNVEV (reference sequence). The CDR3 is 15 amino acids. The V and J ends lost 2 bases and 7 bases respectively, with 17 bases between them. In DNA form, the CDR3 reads TGTGCCAGCAGTTTAAGATCAGGGACTTATGCTGGCTACACCTTC. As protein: CASSLRSGTYAGYTF.

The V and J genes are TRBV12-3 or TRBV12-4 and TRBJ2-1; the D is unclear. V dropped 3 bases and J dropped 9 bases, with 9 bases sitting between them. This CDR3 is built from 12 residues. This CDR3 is CASSLRSFEQFF. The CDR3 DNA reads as TGTGCCAGCAGTTTGAGGTCCTTTGAGCAGTTCTTC.

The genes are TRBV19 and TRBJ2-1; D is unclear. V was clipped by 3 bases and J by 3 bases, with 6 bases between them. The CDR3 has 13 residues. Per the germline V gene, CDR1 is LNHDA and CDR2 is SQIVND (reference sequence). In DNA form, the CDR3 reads TGTGCCAGTAGTATTTCCGGCTACAATGAGCAGTTCTTC. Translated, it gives CASSISGYNEQFF.

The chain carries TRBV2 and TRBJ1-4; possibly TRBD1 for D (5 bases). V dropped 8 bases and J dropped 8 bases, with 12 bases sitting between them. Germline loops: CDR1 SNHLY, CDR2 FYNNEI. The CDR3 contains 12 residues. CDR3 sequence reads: CASSIGVEKLFF. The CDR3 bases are TGTGCCAGCTCGATAGGGGTCGAAAAACTGTTTTTT.

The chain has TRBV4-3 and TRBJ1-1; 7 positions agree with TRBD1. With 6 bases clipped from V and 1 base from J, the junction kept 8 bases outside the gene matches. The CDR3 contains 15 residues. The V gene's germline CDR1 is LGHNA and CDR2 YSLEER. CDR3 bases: TGCGCCAGCAGAAGGGCAGGGGGGTCGAACACTGAAGCTTTCTTT. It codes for CASRRAGGSNTEAFF.

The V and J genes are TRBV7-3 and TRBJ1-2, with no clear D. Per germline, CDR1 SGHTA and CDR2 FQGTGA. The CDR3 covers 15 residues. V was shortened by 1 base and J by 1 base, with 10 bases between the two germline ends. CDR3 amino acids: CASSLNGQVNYGYTF. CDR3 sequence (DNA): TGTGCCAGCAGCTTAAACGGCCAGGTTAACTATGGCTACACCTTC.

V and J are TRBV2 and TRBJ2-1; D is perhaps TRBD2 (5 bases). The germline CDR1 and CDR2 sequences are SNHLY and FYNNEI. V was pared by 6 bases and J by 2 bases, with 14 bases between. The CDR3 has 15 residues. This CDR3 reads CASRQGAEAYNEQFF. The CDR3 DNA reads TGTGCCAGCAGGCAAGGAGCGGAGGCCTACAATGAGCAGTTCTTC.

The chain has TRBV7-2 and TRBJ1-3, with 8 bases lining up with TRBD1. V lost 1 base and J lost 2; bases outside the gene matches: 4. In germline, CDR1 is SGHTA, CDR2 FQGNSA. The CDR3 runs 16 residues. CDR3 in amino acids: CASSLVGTGPGNTIYF. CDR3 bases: TGTGCCAGCAGCTTAGTGGGGACAGGCCCTGGAAACACCATATATTTT.

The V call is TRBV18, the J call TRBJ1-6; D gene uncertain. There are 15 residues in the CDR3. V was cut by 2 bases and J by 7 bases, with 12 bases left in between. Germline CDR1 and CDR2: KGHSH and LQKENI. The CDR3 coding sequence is TGTGCCAGCTCACCAAAGAACACAGACAATTCACCCCTCCACTTT. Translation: CASSPKNTDNSPLHF.

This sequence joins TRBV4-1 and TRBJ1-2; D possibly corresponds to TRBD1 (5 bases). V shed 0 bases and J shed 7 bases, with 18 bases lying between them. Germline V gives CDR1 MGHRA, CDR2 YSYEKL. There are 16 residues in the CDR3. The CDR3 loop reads CASSQDATVALFGYTF. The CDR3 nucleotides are TGCGCCAGCAGCCAAGATGCGACAGTGGCCTTATTTGGCTACACCTTC.

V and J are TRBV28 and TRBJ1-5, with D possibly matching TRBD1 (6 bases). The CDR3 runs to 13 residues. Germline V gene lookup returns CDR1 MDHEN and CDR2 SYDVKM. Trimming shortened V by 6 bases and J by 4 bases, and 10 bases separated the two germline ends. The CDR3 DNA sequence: TGTGCCAGCAGCAGACAGGTAAATCAGCCCCAGCATTTT. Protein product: CASSRQVNQPQHF. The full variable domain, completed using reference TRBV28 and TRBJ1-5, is DVKVTQSSRYLVKRTGEKVFLECVQDMDHENMFWYRQDPGLGLRLIYFSYDVKMKEKGDIPEGYSVSREKKERFSLILESASTNQTSMYLCASSRQVNQPQHFGDGTRLSIL.

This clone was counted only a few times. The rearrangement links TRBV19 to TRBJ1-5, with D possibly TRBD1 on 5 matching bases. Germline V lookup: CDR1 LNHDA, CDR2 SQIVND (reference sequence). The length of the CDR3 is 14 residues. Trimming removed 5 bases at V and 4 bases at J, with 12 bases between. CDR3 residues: CASSADSRNQPQHF. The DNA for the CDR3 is TGTGCCAGTAGTGCAGACAGCCGAAATCAGCCCCAGCATTTT.

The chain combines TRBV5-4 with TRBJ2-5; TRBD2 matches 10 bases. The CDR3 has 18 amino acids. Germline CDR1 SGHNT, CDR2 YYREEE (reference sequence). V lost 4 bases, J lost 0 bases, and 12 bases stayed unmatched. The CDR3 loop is CASSPGGIAGGYQETQYF. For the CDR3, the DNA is TGTGCCAGCAGCCCGGGGGGGATAGCGGGAGGCTACCAAGAGACCCAGTACTTC.

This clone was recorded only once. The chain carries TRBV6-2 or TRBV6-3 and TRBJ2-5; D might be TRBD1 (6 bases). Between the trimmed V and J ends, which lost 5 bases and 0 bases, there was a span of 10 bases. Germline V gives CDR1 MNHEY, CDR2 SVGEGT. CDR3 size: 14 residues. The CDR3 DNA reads TGTGCCAGCAGTCCCACAGGGAACCAAGAGACCCAGTACTTC. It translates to CASSPTGNQETQYF.

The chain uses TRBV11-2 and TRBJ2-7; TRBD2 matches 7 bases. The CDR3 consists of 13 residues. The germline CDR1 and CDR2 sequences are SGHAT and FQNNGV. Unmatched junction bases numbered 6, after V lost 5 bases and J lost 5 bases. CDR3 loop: CASSRGRYNEQYF. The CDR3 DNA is TGTGCCAGCAGCCGCGGGAGATATAACGAGCAGTACTTC.

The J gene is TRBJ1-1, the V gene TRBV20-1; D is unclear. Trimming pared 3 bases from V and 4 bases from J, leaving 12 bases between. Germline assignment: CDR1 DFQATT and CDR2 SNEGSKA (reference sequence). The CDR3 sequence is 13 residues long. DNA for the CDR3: TGCAGTGCTAGTATTGGCGGAGGCACTGAAGCTTTCTTT. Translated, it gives CSASIGGGTEAFF.